This T cell receptor (beta chain) is drawn from a study of T cell repertoires in ileal Crohn's disease. Study as a whole: Postoperative therapy was given to about half: about ten thiopurines, around 18 anti-TNF agents. Study-level results: Compared with non-smokers, active smokers at surgery showed more clonal expansions. Endoscopic recurrence occurred in every patient whose clonality exceeded 26.8%.

Included were adult ileal or ileocolonic Crohn's patients indicated for ileocolonic resection. Trimming at V came to 6 bases and at J to 3 bases, leaving 10 bases not matched to a gene. CDR3 length: 15 amino acids. Per the germline V gene, CDR1 is MNHEY and CDR2 is SVGAGI. Profiled with immunoSEQ multiplex PCR; TCRdb holds only in-frame clones, not every one. The sample holds 25,000 to 35,000 clones; about 81% are singletons and the top ten take around 5.6%. To note about this clone: Its antigen is currently unknown.

This TCR came from an adult with Crohn's disease. The rearrangement uses TRBV6-5 and TRBJ2-7, with 8 positions matching TRBD2. Source material: ileal tissue. The CDR3 sequence is CASRGGVAGFYEQYF. The CDR3 DNA reads TGTGCCAGCAGAGGGGGAGTAGCGGGATTCTACGAGCAGTACTTC.